The next 11 T cell receptor beta chains were all read from a single sample in a study of identical twins. TCRdb used MiXCR to reprocess the 5' RACE reads, holding one entry per CDR3 protein. The profile shows around 960,000 distinct CDR3 sequences, more than 9% of them singletons. This same sample was also part of a study on yellow fever vaccine responses in identical twins.

The source material was PBMCs. These receptors originate from a woman aged 18-29 years in good health.

The chain uses TRBV2 and TRBJ2-7, with a possible D match to TRBD2 (5 bases). V lost 6 bases and J 7 bases, leaving 16 bases between the germline ends. Germline V gives CDR1 SNHLY, CDR2 FYNNEI. The CDR3 spans 13 residues. CDR3 nucleotides: TGTGCCAGCAGCAACGAGGTGGCGGGTGAGCAGTACTTC. This translates into CASSNEVAGEQYF.

In its sample, this clonotype was seen a few times. The chain joins TRBV7-3 to TRBJ2-1; 7 bases are shared with TRBD1. The CDR3 length is 14 residues. Germline-derived CDR1 and CDR2 are SGHTA and FQGTGA. J was trimmed by 5 bases and V by 6 bases; bases with no gene match: 7. The CDR3 DNA follows: TGTGCCAGCAGAAGGGGGCCAGCGGACAATGAGCAGTTCTTC. Translated: CASRRGPADNEQFF.

The chain employs TRBV20-1 and TRBJ1-5; D perhaps matches TRBD1 (6 bases). Trimming cost V 6 bases and J 5 bases, with 17 bases left between them. The V gene's germline CDR1 is DFQATT and CDR2 SNEGSKA (reference sequence). CDR3 length: 14 amino acids. CDR3 sequence (DNA): TGCAGTGCCCCCCGGGGGGGCAGGGATCAGCCCCAGCATTTT. This gives the protein CSAPRGGRDQPQHF.

This clonotype has only a few counts. This chain uses TRBV10-3 with TRBJ1-1; D is ambiguous. Trimming removed 6 bases from V and 1 base from J, with 9 bases in between. The CDR3 covers 13 residues. CDR1 ENHRY and CDR2 SYGVKD come from the germline V gene. The CDR3 region has the DNA TGTGCCATCAGCATGTTGGGGAACACTGAAGCTTTCTTT. Translated: CAISMLGNTEAFF.

Many counts were recorded for this clonotype. CDR3 sequence reads: CASSIAGDEQYF. In DNA, the CDR3 is TGTGCCAGTAGTATAGCGGGGGACGAGCAGTACTTC. The chain joins TRBV19 to TRBJ2-7; D is possibly TRBD2 (6 bases). V was shortened by 1 base and J by 5 bases, with 6 bases between the two germline ends. CDR3 size: 12 residues. Germline lookup yields CDR1 LNHDA and CDR2 SQIVND (reference sequence).

V and J are TRBV20-1 and TRBJ1-1, with D maybe TRBD1 (5 bases). CDR3 length: 16 amino acids. The germline CDR1 and CDR2 sequences are DFQATT and SNEGSKA (reference sequence). Trimming removed 4 bases from V and 1 base from J, with 19 bases in between. The CDR3 loop is CSATSGAGVGNTEAFF. CDR3 DNA sequence: TGCAGTGCTACCTCCGGGGCCGGTGTCGGGAACACTGAAGCTTTCTTT.

Note on this clonotype: The junction and the germline gene differ at one end; a read error may be behind it. This sequence joins TRBV20-1 and TRBJ2-3, with a tentative D call TRBD2 (6 bases). Germline CDR1 reads DFQATT; CDR2 reads SNEGSKA (reference sequence). There are 16 residues in the CDR3. DNA of the CDR3: TGCTGTGCTAGGGCTCCCGTTGGAGGAGGGATAGATACGCAGTATTTT. Translated, it gives CCARAPVGGGIDTQYF.

This clonotype was seen a few times. The CDR3 here is CASSLADTANTGELFF. In nucleotides, the CDR3 is TGTGCCAGCAGTTTGGCCGATACAGCGAACACCGGGGAGCTGTTTTTT. V and J are TRBV28 and TRBJ2-2; D is ambiguous. V gave up 3 bases and J gave up 0 bases, with 11 bases separating them. Germline lookup yields CDR1 MDHEN and CDR2 SYDVKM. The CDR3 runs to 16 residues.

This chain joins TRBV10-1 and TRBJ2-1; 8 bases map to TRBD2. With V trimmed by 2 bases and J by 4 bases, 7 bases remained unmatched. The germline CDR1 and CDR2 sequences are WNHNN and SYGVQD (reference sequence). The CDR3 loop spans 16 amino acids. CDR3 amino acids: CASSEAGGPNYNEQFF. CDR3 DNA sequence: TGCGCCAGCAGTGAGGCGGGGGGCCCCAATTACAATGAGCAGTTCTTC.

This rearrangement joins TRBV5-6 to TRBJ2-5, with 13 bases matching TRBD2. Losses at the gene ends were 6 bases for V and 1 base for J; bases not matched to a gene: 12. From germline, CDR1 is SGHDT and CDR2 YYEEEE. The CDR3 totals 18 residues. CDR3: CASNQGTSGIYVQETQYF. The CDR3 DNA follows: TGTGCCAGCAACCAGGGGACTAGCGGGATTTATGTCCAAGAGACCCAGTACTTC.

The chain employs TRBV6-2 or TRBV6-3 and TRBJ2-2; D is possibly TRBD2 (6 bases). CDR3 length: 16 residues. Germline V gene sequence: CDR1 MNHEY, CDR2 SVGEGT. Trimming took off 4 bases at V and 5 bases at J, with 17 bases between the two ends. The CDR3 loop is CASSFQDYGGTGELFF. The CDR3 DNA follows: TGTGCCAGCAGTTTCCAGGACTACGGTGGTACCGGGGAGCTGTTTTTT.